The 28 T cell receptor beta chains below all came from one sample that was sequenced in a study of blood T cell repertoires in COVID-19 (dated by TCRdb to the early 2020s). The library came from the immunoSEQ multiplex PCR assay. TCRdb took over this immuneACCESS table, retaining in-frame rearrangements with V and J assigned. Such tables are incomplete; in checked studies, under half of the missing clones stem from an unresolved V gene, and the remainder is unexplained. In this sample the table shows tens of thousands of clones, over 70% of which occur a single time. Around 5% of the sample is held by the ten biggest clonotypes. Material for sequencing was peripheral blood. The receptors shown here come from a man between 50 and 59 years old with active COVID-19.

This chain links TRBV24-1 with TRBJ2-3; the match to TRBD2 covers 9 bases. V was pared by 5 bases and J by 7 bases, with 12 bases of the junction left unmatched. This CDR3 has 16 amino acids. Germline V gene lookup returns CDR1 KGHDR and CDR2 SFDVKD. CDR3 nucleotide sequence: TGTGCCACCAGTGGTGCTGTGGCGGGAGGGAGGAATACGCAGTATTTT. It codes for CATSGAVAGGRNTQYF.

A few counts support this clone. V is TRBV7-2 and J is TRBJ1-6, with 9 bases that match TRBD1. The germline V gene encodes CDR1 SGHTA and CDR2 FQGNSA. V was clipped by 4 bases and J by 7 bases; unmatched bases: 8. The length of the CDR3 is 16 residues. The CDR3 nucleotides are TGTGCCAGCAGCTCCCGGGACAGGGAGAGGAATTCACCCCTCCACTTT. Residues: CASSSRDRERNSPLHF.

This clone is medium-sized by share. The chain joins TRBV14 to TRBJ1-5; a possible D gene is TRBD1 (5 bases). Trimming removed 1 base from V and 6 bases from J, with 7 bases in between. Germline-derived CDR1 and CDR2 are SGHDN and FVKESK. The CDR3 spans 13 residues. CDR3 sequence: CASSQVGGQPQHF. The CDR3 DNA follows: TGTGCCAGCAGCCAAGTCGGGGGTCAGCCCCAGCATTTT.

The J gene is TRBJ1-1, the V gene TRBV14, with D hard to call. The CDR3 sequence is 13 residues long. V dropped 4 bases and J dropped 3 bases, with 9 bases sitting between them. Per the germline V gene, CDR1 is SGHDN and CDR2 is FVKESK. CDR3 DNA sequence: TGTGCCAGCAGCCCTCGCGGGGACACTGAAGCTTTCTTT. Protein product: CASSPRGDTEAFF.

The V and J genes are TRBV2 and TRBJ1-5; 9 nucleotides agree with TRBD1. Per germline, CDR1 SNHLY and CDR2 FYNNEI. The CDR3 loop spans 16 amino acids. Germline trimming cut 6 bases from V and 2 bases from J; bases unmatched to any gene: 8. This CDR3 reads CASRIQGAVGNQPQHF. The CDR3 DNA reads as TGTGCCAGCAGGATACAGGGGGCTGTCGGCAATCAGCCCCAGCATTTT.

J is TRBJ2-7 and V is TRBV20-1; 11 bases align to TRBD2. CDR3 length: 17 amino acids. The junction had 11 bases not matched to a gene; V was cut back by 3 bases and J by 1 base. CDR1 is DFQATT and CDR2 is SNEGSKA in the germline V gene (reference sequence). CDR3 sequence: CSASGLAGGSLSYEQYF. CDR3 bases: TGCAGTGCTAGTGGTCTAGCGGGAGGATCTTTGTCCTACGAGCAGTACTTC.

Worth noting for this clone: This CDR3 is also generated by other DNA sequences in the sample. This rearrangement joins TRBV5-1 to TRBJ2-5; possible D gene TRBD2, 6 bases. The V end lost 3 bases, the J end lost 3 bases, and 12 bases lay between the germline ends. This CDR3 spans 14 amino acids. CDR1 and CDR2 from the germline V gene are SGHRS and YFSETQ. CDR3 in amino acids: CASSSDPGEETQYF. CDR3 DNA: TGCGCCAGCAGCTCGGACCCGGGAGAAGAGACCCAGTACTTC.

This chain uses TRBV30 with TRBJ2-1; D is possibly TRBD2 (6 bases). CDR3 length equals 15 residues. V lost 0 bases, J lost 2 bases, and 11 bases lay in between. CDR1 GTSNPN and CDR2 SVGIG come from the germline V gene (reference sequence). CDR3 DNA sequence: TGTGCCTGGAGTGTAGGGTCGGGAGCCTACAATGAGCAGTTCTTC. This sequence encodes CAWSVGSGAYNEQFF.

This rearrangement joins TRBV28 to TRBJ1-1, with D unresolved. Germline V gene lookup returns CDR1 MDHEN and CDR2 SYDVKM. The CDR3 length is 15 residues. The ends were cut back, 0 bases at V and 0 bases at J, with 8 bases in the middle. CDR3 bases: TGTGCCAGCAGTTTATGGGTTGGCTTGAACACTGAAGCTTTCTTT. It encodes CASSLWVGLNTEAFF. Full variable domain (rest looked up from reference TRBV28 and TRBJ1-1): DVKVTQSSRYLVKRTGEKVFLECVQDMDHENMFWYRQDPGLGLRLIYFSYDVKMKEKGDIPEGYSVSREKKERFSLILESASTNQTSMYLCASSLWVGLNTEAFFGQGTRLTVV.

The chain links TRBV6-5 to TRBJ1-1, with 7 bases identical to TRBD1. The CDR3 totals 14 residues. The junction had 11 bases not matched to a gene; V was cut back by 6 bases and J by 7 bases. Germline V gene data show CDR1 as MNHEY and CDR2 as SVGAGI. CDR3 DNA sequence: TGTGCCAGCAGGCTGGACAGGTCAGGAGGTGAAGCTTTCTTT. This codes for CASRLDRSGGEAFF.

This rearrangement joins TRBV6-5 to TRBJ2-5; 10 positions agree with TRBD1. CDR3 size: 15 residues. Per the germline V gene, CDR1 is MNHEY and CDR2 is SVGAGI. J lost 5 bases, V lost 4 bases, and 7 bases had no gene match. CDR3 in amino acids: CASSSGQGDGETQYF. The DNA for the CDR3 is TGTGCCAGCAGTTCCGGACAGGGGGATGGGGAGACCCAGTACTTC.

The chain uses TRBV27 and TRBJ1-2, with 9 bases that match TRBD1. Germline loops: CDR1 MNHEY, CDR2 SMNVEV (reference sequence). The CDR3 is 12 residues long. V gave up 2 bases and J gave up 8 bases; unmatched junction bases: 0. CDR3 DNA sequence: TGTGCCAGCAGTTTAACAGGGGGCGGCTACACCTTC. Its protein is CASSLTGGGYTF.

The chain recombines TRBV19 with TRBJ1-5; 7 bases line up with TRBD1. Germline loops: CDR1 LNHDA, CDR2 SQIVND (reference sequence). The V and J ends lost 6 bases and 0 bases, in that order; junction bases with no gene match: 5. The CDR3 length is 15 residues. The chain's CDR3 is CASRPNRGSNQPQHF. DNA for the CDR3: TGTGCCAGTAGACCCAACAGGGGTAGCAATCAGCCCCAGCATTTT.

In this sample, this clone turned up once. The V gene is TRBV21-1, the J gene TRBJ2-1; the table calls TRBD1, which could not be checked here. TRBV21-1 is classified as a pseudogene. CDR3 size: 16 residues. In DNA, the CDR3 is TGTGCCAGCAGCAAAAATGGGCAGGGGGCGTACAATGAGCAGTTCTTC. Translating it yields CASSKNGQGAYNEQFF.

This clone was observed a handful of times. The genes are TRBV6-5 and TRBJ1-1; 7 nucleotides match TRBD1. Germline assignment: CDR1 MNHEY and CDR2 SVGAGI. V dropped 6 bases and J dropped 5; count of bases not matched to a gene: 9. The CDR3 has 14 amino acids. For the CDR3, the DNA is TGTGCCAGCAGGGTGGACAGGATGAGGACTGAAGCTTTCTTT. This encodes CASRVDRMRTEAFF.

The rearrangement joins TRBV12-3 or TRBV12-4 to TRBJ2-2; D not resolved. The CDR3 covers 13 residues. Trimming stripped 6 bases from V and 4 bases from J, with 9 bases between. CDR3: CASSSQITGELFF. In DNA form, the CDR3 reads TGTGCCAGCAGCTCGCAGATCACCGGGGAGCTGTTTTTT.

This chain's CDR3 is CASSLEGRNIQYF. In nucleotides, the CDR3 is TGTGCCAGCAGCTTGGAAGGGAGAAACATTCAGTACTTC. The gene calls are TRBV5-4 and TRBJ2-4; D is perhaps TRBD2 (5 bases). The V end lost 0 bases, the J end lost 6 bases, and 7 bases lay between the germline ends. Germline V gives CDR1 SGHNT, CDR2 YYREEE (reference sequence). The CDR3 length is 13 residues.

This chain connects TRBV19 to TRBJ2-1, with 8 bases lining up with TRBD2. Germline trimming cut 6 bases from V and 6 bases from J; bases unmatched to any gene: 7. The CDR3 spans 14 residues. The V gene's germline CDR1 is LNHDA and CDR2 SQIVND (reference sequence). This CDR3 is CASSIYAGGNEQFF. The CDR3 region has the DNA TGTGCCAGTAGCATTTACGCGGGAGGCAATGAGCAGTTCTTC. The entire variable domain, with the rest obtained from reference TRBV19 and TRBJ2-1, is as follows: DGGITQSPKYLFRKEGQNVTLSCEQNLNHDAMYWYRQDPGQGLRLIYYSQIVNDFQKGDIAEGYSVSREKKESFPLTVTSAQKNPTAFYLCASSIYAGGNEQFFGPGTRLTVL.

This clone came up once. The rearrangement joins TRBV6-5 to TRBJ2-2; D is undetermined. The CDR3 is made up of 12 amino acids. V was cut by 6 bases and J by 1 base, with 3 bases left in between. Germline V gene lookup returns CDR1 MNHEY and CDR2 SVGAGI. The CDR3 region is CASRRNTGELFF. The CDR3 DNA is TGTGCCAGCAGGAGGAACACCGGGGAGCTGTTTTTT.

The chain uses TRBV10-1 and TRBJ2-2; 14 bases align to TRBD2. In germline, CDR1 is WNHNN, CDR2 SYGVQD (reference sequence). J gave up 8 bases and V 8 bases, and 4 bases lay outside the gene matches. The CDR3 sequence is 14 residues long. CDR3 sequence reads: CASETSGREGELFF. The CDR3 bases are TGCGCCAGCGAGACTAGCGGGAGGGAGGGGGAGCTGTTTTTT.

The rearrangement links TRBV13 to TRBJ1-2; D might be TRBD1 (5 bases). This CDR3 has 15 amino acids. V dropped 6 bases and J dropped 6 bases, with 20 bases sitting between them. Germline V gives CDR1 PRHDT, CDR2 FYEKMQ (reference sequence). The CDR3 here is CASSLRQNIRDGYTF. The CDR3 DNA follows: TGTGCCAGCAGTTTAAGACAGAACATCCGTGATGGCTACACCTTC.

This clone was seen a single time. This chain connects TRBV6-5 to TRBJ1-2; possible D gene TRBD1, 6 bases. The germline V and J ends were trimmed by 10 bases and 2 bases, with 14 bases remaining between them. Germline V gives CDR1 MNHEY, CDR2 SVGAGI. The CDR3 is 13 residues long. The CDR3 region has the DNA TGTGCCAACAAGGGGGGGGCGAACTATGGCTACACCTTC. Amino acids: CANKGGANYGYTF.

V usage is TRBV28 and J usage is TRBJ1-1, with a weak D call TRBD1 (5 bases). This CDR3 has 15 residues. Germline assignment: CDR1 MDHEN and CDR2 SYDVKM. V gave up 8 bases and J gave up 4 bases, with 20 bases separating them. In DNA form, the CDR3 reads TGTGCCAGCCTCACCGAGTCCGGGGGATCCACTGAAGCTTTCTTT. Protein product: CASLTESGGSTEAFF.

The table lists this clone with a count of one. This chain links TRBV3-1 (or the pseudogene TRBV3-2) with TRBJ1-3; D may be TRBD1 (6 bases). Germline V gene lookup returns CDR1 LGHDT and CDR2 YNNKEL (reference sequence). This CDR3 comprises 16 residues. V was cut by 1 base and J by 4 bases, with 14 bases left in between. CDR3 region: CASSQGIPGGGNTIYF. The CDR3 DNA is TGTGCCAGCAGCCAAGGTATACCTGGGGGCGGAAACACCATATATTTT.

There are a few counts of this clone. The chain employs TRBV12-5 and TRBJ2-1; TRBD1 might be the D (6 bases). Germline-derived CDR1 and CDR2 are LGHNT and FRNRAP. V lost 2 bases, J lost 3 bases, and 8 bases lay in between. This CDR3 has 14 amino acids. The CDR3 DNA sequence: TGTGCTAGTGGTTTGACAGGGCTCTACAATGAGCAGTTCTTC. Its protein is CASGLTGLYNEQFF. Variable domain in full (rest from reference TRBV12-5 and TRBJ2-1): DARVTQTPRHKVTEMGQEVTMRCQPILGHNTVFWYRQTMMQGLELLAYFRNRAPLDDSGMPKDRFSAEMPDATLATLKIQPSEPRDSAVYFCASGLTGLYNEQFFGPGTRLTVL.

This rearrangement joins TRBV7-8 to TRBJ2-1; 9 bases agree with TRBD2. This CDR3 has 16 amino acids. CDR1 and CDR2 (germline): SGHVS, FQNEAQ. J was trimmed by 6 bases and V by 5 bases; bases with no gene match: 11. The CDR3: CASSPRPSGVVNEQFF. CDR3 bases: TGTGCCAGCAGCCCGCGACCTAGCGGGGTTGTCAATGAGCAGTTCTTC.

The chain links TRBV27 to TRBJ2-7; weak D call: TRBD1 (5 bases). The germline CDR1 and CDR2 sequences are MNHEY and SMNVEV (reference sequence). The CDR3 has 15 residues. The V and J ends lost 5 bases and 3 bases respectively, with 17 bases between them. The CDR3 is CASSRKGQGHYEQYF. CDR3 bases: TGTGCCAGCAGTCGAAAAGGGCAGGGCCACTACGAGCAGTACTTC.

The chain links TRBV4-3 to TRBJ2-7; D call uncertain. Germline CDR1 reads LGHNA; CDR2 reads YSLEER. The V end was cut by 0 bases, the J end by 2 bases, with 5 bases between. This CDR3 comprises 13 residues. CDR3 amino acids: CASSQERTYEQYF. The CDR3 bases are TGCGCCAGCAGCCAAGAGAGGACCTACGAGCAGTACTTC.